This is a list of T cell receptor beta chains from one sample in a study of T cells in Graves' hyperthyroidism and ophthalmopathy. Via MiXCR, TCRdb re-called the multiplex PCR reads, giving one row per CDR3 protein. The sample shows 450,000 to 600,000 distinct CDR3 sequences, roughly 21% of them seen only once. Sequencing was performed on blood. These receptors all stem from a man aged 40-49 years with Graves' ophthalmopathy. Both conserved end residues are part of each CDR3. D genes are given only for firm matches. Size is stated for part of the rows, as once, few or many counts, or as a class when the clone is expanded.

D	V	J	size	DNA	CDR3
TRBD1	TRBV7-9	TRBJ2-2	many	TGTGCCTATGACAGGGACGGCACCGGGGAGCTGTTTTTT	CAYDRDGTGELFF
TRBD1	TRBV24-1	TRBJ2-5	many	TGTGCCACCAGTGACCCTGGACAGGGTGAAGAGACCCAGTACTTC	CATSDPGQGEETQYF
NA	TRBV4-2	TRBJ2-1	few	TGTGCCAGCAGCCAAGAAACGCTGGTATCCTACAATGAGCAGTTCTTC	CASSQETLVSYNEQFF
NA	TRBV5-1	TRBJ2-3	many	TGCGCCAGCAGCTTGCTTGGACCCACAGATACGCAGTATTTT	CASSLLGPTDTQYF
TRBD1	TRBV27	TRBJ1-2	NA	TGTGCCAGCAGTCGGACAGGGGGCACTACTAACTATGGCTACACCTTC	CASSRTGGTTNYGYTF
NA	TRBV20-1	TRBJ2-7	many	TGCAGTGCTAGGGTACAGGGGCCAAGCCCCTGGACTAGCCGATCTCACGAGCAGTACTTC	CSARVQGPSPWTSRSHEQYF
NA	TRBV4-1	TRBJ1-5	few	TGCGCCAGCAGCCGTGTACATGACCAGCCCCAGCATTTT	CASSRVHDQPQHF
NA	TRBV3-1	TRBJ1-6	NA	TGTGCCAGCAGCCAATCAGCCATAAATTCACCCCTCCACTTT	CASSQSAINSPLHF
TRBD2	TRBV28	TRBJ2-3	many	TGTGCCAACCAAGCGGGAGGGCGCACAGATACGCAGTATTTT	CANQAGGRTDTQYF
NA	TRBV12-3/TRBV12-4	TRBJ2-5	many	TGTGCCAGCAGTTTATGGGGTGGGACGGACCAAGAGACCCAGTACTTC	CASSLWGGTDQETQYF
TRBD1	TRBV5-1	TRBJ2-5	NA	TGCGCCAGCAGCACAGGACAGGGAGAGACCCAGTACTTC	CASSTGQGETQYF
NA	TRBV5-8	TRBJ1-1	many	TGTGCCAGCAGCTTGGATCAGTCGGAACACTCTGAAGCTTTCTTT	CASSLDQSEHSEAFF
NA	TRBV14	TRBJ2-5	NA	TGTGCCAGCAGCCCAAGCTTTTCTCGTGAGACCCAGTACTTC	CASSPSFSRETQYF
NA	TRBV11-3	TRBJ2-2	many	TGTGCCAGCAGCTTGACGCGGGTCGCCGGGGAGCTGTTTTTT	CASSLTRVAGELFF
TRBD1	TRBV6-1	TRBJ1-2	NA	TGTGCCAGCAGTAGCGGACAGGGGGGTGGGGGCTACACCTTC	CASSSGQGGGGYTF
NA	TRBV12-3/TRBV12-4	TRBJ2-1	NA	TGTGCCACCCCCTCGGGCGAGAGCTCCTACAATGAGCAGTTCTTC	CATPSGESSYNEQFF
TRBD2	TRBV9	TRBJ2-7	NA	TGTGCCAGCAGCGGGGGGGGACCAACCTACGAGCAGTACTTC	CASSGGGPTYEQYF
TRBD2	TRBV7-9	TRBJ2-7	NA	TGTGCCAGCAGCCCACCGGGACTAGCGGGGTACTACGAGCAGTACTTC	CASSPPGLAGYYEQYF
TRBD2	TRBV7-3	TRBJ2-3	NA	TGTGCCAGCAGTTTATGGGACCTGACTAGCGGGCGCCTCGCAGATACGCAGTATTTT	CASSLWDLTSGRLADTQYF
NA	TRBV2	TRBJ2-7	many	TGTGCCAGCAGTGATACTGGGGTGAACGAGCAGTACTTC	CASSDTGVNEQYF
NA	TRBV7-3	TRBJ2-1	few	TGTGCCAGCAGCTCGTTGGGGGAGGGGGTATACAATGAGCAGTTCTTC	CASSSLGEGVYNEQFF